This TCR beta chain appears in the sequencing data of a study of cytomegalovirus exposure and HLA in healthy donors. The study's findings and limits: TRBV6-2, TRBV6-3 and other indistinguishable V segments were excluded. There were several of the most significant clusters that appeared linked to common viral pathogens in a later analysis. In a later analysis, approximately 18,000 TCR beta sequences were associated with HLA alleles at 0.05 false discovery rate.

In regard to this clone: The antigen remains undetermined.

The germline gives CDR1 SGHRS, CDR2 YFSETQ. Trimming cost V 5 bases and J 6 bases; bases outside gene matches: 5. The CDR3 loop spans 15 amino acids. The study ran its PCR with 60 Vbeta and 13 Jbeta primers. Profiling relied on immunoSEQ multiplex PCR, and the TCRdb table lists in-frame clones only, not all of them. The table has over 100,000 clones, about two thirds seen once; the top ten hold about 5.5%. Sequenced sample: PBMCs. The V gene is TRBV5-1, the J gene TRBJ2-2, with 12 bases that match TRBD2. The sequence derives from a woman aged 70 to 79 in good health and CMV-seropositive. The CDR3 DNA sequence: TGCGCCAGCAGAATCTCTAGCGGGGGGGCCGGGGAGCTGTTTTTT. This codes for CASRISSGGAGELFF. Full variable domain (missing parts from reference TRBV5-1 and TRBJ2-2): KAGVTQTPRYLIKTRGQQVTLSCSPISGHRSVSWYQQTPGQGLQFLFEYFSETQRNKGNFPGRFSGRQFSNSRSEMNVSTLELGDSALYLCASRISSGGAGELFFGEGSRLTVL.